This T cell receptor (beta chain) was sequenced for a study of CD8+CD57+ T cells in acquired aplastic anemia. Study-wide context: Sorted CD4+ and CD8+ cells gave an average of approximately 3 ug of DNA. Study-wide findings and caveats: CD8+ Simpson's diversity in patients was not significantly different from that in controls.

Genomic DNA acted as the template from which TCR beta VDJ combination and CDR3 sequence profiling were carried out. MiXCR was run by TCRdb on the reads, yielding one entry per CDR3 protein. The table shows approximately 32,000 distinct CDR3 sequences, with more than 75% occurring only once. Only a few counts were recorded for this clonotype. Its target is not known. Sequencing was done on a sample of sorted CD4+, CD8+, or CD8+CD57+ T cells (not recorded which) from PBMCs. The sequence was obtained from a human donor in good health, serving as a control.

Here the CDR3 reads CASSIRVADEQYF. Written as DNA, the CDR3 is TGTGCCAGTAGTATAAGGGTGGCCGACGAGCAGTACTTC. The gene calls are TRBV19 and TRBJ2-7; D is undetermined. Trimming cost V 2 bases and J 5 bases, with 10 bases left between them. The germline CDR1 and CDR2 sequences are LNHDA and SQIVND (reference sequence). The CDR3 is 13 residues long.